The clone carrying this TCR beta chain was counted only a few times. This sample is drawn from a study of regulatory T cells in long-lasting Graves disease. Time point defined: persistent/refractory GD, antithyroid drugs over 5 years with positive TRAb. RNA isolated from PBMCs was used to make the TCR library. HTBI primers from iRepertoire and Arm-PCR of CDR3 regions yielded the TCR beta libraries. TCRdb recomputed calls from the multiplex PCR reads with MiXCR, one row per CDR3 protein. The repertoire holds 400,000 to 600,000 distinct CDR3 sequences, with 20% to 25% as singletons. The CDR3 contains 13 residues. Germline-derived CDR1 and CDR2 are SQVTM and ANQGSEA. V was cut by 3 bases and J by 0 bases, with 9 bases left in between.

The sequencing used peripheral blood mononuclear cells (PBMCs), collected when the disease was refractory, from a patient treated with antithyroid drugs. The TCR comes from a female donor with Graves disease. The chain couples TRBV29-1 to TRBJ2-7; no firm D call. The CDR3 reads CSVDDGVSYEQYF. The DNA for the CDR3 is TGCAGCGTTGATGATGGCGTCTCCTACGAGCAGTACTTC.